This T cell receptor (beta chain) was observed in a study of beta chain features in type 1 diabetes. Across the study: Sorted cell examination encompassed roughly 98,000,000 cells across all samples. Points from the study as a whole: All four CD4+ subsets from Type 1 diabetes patients carried moderately but significantly shorter TCRB CDR3s. There were fewer insertions and more deletions at the VDJ junctions of type 1 diabetes patients.

With 2 bases removed from V and 5 bases from J, the gap between germline ends came to 11 bases. Germline CDR1 and CDR2: SGHNT and YYREEE (reference sequence). The CDR3 covers 13 residues. Purity exceeded 95% in all sorted populations. This clone was observed a handful of times. The antigen remains undetermined. Expressed TCRB transcripts were sequenced because the entire RNA isolate underwent reverse transcription. Sequencing was performed with immunoSEQ multiplex PCR; in TCRdb, only in-frame clones are kept and a portion is missing. Of roughly 260,000 clones listed, around 9.9% are singletons. The receptor was derived from a man aged 25 to 40 with type 1 diabetes. The chain has TRBV5-4 and TRBJ2-7; perhaps TRBD1 as D (5 bases). Sequenced sample: naive CD4+ T cells from blood. CDR3 nucleotides: TGTGCCAGCAGCTTCCAGGGTGGCGACGAGCAGTACTTC. Its translation is CASSFQGGDEQYF. Full variable domain (outside the CDR3, taken from reference TRBV5-4 and TRBJ2-7): ETGVTQSPTHLIKTRGQQVTLRCSSQSGHNTVSWYQQALGQGPQFIFQYYREEENGRGNFPPRFSGLQFPNYSSELNVNALELDDSALYLCASSFQGGDEQYFGPGTRLTVT.